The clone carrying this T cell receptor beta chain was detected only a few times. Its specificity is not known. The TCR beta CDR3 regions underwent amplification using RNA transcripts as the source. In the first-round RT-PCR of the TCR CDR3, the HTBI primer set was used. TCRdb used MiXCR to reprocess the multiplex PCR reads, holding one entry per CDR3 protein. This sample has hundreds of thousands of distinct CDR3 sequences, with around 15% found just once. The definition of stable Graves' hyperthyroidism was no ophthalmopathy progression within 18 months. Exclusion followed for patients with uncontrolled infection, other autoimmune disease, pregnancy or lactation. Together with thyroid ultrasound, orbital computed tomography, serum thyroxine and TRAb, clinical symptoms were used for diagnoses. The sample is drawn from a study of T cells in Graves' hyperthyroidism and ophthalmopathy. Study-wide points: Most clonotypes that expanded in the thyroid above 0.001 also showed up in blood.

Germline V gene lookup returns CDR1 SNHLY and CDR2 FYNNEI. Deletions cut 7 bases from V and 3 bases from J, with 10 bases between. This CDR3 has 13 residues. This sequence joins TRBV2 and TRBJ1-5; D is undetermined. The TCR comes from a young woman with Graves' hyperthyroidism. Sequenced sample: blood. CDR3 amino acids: CASNEYTNQPQHF. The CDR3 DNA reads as TGTGCCAGCAACGAGTACACCAATCAGCCCCAGCATTTT.